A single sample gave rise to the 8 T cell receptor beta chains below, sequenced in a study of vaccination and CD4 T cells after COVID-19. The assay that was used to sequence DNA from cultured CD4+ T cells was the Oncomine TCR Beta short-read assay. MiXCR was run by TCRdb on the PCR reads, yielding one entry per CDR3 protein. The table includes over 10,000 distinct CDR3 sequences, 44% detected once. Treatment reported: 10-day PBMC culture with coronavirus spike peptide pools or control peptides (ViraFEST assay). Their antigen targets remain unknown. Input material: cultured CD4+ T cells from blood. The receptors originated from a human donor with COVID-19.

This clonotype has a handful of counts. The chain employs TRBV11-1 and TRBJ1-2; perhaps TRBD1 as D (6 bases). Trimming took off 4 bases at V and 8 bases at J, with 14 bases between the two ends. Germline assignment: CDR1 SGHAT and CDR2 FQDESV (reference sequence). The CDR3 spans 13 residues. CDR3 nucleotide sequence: TGTGCCAGCAGCTCAACAGGGTTATACGGCTACACCTTC. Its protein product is CASSSTGLYGYTF.

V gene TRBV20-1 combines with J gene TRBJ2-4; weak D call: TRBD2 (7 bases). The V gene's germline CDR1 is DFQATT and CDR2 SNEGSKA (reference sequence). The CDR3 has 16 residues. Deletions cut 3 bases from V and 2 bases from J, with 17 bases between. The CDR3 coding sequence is TGCAGTGCTAGTGCGACTGGGGGGGCTTCCAAAAACATTCAGTACTTC. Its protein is CSASATGGASKNIQYF.

The CDR3 nucleotides are TGTGCCAGCAGGGGGGGAGGTTCCTACAATGAGCAGTTCTTC. It codes for CASRGGGSYNEQFF. This sequence joins TRBV11-3 and TRBJ2-1; the D gene is possibly TRBD2 (6 bases). The CDR3 has 14 amino acids. The germline gives CDR1 SGHNT, CDR2 YENEEA. V was cut by 6 bases and J by 1 base, with 10 bases left in between.

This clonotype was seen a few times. In nucleotides, the CDR3 is TGTGCCAGCAGTCTCCCCGGGACTAGCGGGGCAGGGGAGCTGTTTTTT. Its translation is CASSLPGTSGAGELFF. This chain connects TRBV28 to TRBJ2-2; TRBD2 matches at 13 bases. The CDR3 length is 16 residues. Germline lookup yields CDR1 MDHEN and CDR2 SYDVKM. After removal of 5 bases from V and 8 bases from J, the junction contained 8 bases not matched to a gene.

The CDR3 nucleotides are TGCGCCAGCAGCGAGGATCTGATGAACACTGAAGCTTTCTTT. This codes for CASSEDLMNTEAFF. This sequence joins TRBV5-1 and TRBJ1-1, with D hard to call. The germline gives CDR1 SGHRS, CDR2 YFSETQ. The CDR3 is 14 residues long. V gave up 4 bases and J gave up 0 bases, with 10 bases separating them.

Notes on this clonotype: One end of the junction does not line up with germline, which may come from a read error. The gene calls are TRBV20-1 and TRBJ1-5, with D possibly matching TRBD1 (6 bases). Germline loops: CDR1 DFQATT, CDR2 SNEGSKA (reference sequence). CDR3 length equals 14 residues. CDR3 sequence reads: CSARRTDSNEPQHF. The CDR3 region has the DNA TGCAGTGCTAGAAGGACAGATAGCAATGAGCCCCAGCATTTT.

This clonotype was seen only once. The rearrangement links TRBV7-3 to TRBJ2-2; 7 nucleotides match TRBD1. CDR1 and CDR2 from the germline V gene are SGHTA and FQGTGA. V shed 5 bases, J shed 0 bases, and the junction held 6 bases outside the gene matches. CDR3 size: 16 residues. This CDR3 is CASSPRDRSNTGELFF. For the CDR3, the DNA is TGTGCCAGCAGCCCCCGGGACAGATCGAACACCGGGGAGCTGTTTTTT. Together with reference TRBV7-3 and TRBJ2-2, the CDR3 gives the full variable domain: GAGVSQTPSNKVTEKGKYVELRCDPISGHTALYWYRQSLGQGPEFLIYFQGTGAADDSGLPNDRFFAVRPEGSVSTLKIQRTERGDSAVYLCASSPRDRSNTGELFFGEGSRLTVL.

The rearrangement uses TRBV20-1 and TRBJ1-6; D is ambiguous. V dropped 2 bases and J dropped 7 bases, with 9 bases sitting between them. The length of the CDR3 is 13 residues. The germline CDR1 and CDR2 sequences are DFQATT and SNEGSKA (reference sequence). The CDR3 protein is CSARNSYNSPLHF. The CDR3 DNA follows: TGCAGTGCTAGAAACAGCTACAATTCACCCCTCCACTTT.